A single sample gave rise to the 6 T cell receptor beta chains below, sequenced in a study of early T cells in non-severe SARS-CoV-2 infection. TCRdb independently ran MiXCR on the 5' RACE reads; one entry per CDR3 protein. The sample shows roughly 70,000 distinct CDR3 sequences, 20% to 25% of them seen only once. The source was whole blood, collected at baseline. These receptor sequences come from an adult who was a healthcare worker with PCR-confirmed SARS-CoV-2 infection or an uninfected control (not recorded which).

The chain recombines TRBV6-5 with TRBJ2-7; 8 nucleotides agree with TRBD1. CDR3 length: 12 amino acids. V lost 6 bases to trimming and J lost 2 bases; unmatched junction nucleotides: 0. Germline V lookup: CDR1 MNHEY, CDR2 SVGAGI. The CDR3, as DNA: TGTGCCAGCAGGGGACAGGCCTACGAGCAGTACTTC. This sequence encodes CASRGQAYEQYF.

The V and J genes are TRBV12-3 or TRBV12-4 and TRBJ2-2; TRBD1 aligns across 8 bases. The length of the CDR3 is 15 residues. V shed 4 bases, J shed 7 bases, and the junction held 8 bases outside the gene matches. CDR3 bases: TGTGCCAGCAGTTGGGGACAGGCGAGGAACGGGGAGCTGTTTTTT. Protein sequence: CASSWGQARNGELFF.

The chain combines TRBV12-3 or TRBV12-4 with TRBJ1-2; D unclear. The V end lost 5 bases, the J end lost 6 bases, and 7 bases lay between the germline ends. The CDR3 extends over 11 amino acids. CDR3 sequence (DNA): TGTGCCAGCAGTCCCACAGATGGCTACACCTTC. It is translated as CASSPTDGYTF.

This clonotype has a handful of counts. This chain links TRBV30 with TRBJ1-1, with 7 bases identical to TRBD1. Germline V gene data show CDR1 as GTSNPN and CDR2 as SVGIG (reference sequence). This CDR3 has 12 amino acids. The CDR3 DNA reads TGTGCACTAAGGGGGCAGGACACTGAAGCTTTCTTT. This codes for CALRGQDTEAFF.

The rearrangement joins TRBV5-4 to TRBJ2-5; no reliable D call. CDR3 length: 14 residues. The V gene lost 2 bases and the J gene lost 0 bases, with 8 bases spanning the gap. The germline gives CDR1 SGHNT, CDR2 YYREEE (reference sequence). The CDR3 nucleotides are TGTGCCAGCAGCTTTGTAGAAAACCAAGAGACCCAGTACTTC. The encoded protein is CASSFVENQETQYF.

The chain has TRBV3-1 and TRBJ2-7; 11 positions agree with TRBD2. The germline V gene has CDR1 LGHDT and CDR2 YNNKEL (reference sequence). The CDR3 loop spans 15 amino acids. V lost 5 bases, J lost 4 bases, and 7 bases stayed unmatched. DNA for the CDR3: TGTGCCAGCAGCATATCGGGACTAGCGGAATACGAGCAGTACTTC. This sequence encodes CASSISGLAEYEQYF.